The T cell receptor beta chain described here comes from a study of blood T cell repertoires in COVID-19. Authors' data handling: Using reference gene primer amplification, nucleated cell counts were estimated. Generated by immunoSEQ multiplex PCR, the TCRdb table keeps only in-frame clones and is missing some. The D gene and trimming were derived from the DNA, and the V and J assignments and clone size from that table. This sample has almost 250,000 clones, with 86% found just once. CDR1 and CDR2 from the germline V gene are SGHTA and FQGNSA. Trimming took 5 bases from V and 0 from J, leaving 11 bases between them. CDR3 size: 15 residues.

The clonotype comes from a woman older than 75 with COVID-19, enrolled during active disease. The chain recombines TRBV7-2 with TRBJ2-1; weak D call: TRBD2 (6 bases). The sequenced sample was peripheral blood. The DNA for the CDR3 is TGTGCCAGCAGCACTCGGGGGAGCTCCTACAATGAGCAGTTCTTC. This encodes CASSTRGSSYNEQFF.